The rows below give T cell receptor beta chains drawn from one sample of a study of T-cell memory formation after mild COVID-19. TCRdb reanalysed the 5' RACE reads using MiXCR and keeps one entry per CDR3 protein. The sample lists roughly 620,000 distinct CDR3 sequences; about a sixth were seen once. Sequencing input: PBMCs or a T cell subset sorted from them (not recorded which). The receptors shown here come from an adult woman who had mild COVID-19 (a few samples of this study predate the infection). Cell type and time point are not known. Each CDR3 is given with its conserved first and last residue. A D gene is named only where the DNA matches it firmly. Not every row has a clone size; where given, it reads once, few, many or a size class.

CDR3,DNA,size,D,J,V
CASSYDRGGIEQYF,TGTGCCAGCAGTTACGACAGGGGTGGAATCGAGCAGTACTTC,few,TRBD1,TRBJ2-7,TRBV6-5
CASSLSDSTSYEQYF,TGCGCCAGCAGCCTCTCGGACAGTACTTCCTACGAGCAGTACTTC,few,NA,TRBJ2-7,TRBV4-1
CASSPRSGQGTDTQYF,TGTGCCAGCAGCCCCAGATCGGGACAGGGCACAGATACGCAGTATTTT,few,TRBD1,TRBJ2-3,TRBV9
CASRSLAGGTSDEQFF,TGTGCCAGCAGATCCCTAGCGGGGGGAACGTCGGATGAGCAGTTCTTC,few,TRBD2,TRBJ2-1,TRBV6-6
CASSFTGTVVVDEQFF,TGTGCCAGCAGTTTCACCGGGACGGTAGTTGTGGATGAGCAGTTCTTC,few,NA,TRBJ2-1,TRBV27
CASSQGLSGASGSPLHF,TGTGCCAGCAGCCAAGGCCTCTCGGGGGCGTCGGGTTCACCCCTCCACTTT,NA,NA,TRBJ1-6,TRBV4-2
CASRSLGTPSDTQYF,TGTGCCAGCAGATCGCTCGGGACTCCATCCGATACGCAGTATTTT,NA,NA,TRBJ2-3,TRBV6-5
CAISGTGGDTEAFF,TGTGCCATCAGCGGGACAGGGGGGGACACTGAAGCTTTCTTT,NA,TRBD1,TRBJ1-1,TRBV10-3
CATSSRDRGRPGELFF,TGTGCCACCAGCAGCCGGGACAGGGGGCGCCCCGGGGAGCTGTTTTTT,NA,TRBD1,TRBJ2-2,TRBV15
CSASRSLNTEAFF,TGCAGTGCTAGTCGCTCTCTGAACACTGAAGCTTTCTTT,few,NA,TRBJ1-1,TRBV20-1
CASSVSHWGDEQFF,TGTGCCAGCAGCGTCTCCCATTGGGGCGATGAGCAGTTCTTC,few,NA,TRBJ2-1,TRBV9
CASSLGSGTGNEQYF,TGTGCCAGCAGCTTAGGTTCCGGGACAGGGAACGAGCAGTACTTC,NA,TRBD1,TRBJ2-7,TRBV7-9
CASSFWNTEAFF,TGTGCCAGCAGTTTTTGGAACACTGAAGCTTTCTTT,few,NA,TRBJ1-1,TRBV12-3/TRBV12-4
CASSDREQPQHF,TGTGCCAGCAGTGACAGGGAACAGCCCCAGCATTTT,NA,TRBD1,TRBJ1-5,TRBV12-3/TRBV12-4
CASSVLGSYNSPLHF,TGTGCCAGCAGCGTACTTGGGTCCTATAATTCACCCCTCCACTTT,NA,NA,TRBJ1-6,TRBV9
CASSLGENSGSGYEQYF,TGTGCCAGCAGCTTAGGGGAAAACAGCGGATCCGGATACGAGCAGTACTTC,many,NA,TRBJ2-7,TRBV7-6
CASSLAGQATEAFF,TGTGCCAGCAGTTTAGCGGGACAGGCCACTGAAGCTTTCTTT,few,TRBD1,TRBJ1-1,TRBV12-3/TRBV12-4
CASSFQGIHEQYF,TGTGCCAGCAGCTTTCAGGGGATTCACGAGCAGTACTTC,NA,NA,TRBJ2-7,TRBV7-2
CASSKNRASGSYNEQFF,TGTGCCAGCAGCAAAAACCGGGCTAGCGGGTCTTACAATGAGCAGTTCTTC,NA,NA,TRBJ2-1,TRBV21-1
CATSSGTSSYEQYF,TGTGCCACCAGCAGCGGGACTAGCTCCTACGAGCAGTACTTC,NA,TRBD2,TRBJ2-7,TRBV15
CAIGREGLTDTQYF,TGTGCCATCGGGAGGGAGGGCCTCACAGATACGCAGTATTTT,few,TRBD2,TRBJ2-3,TRBV10-3
CASFLAGRVYNEQFF,TGTGCCAGCTTTCTAGCAGGGAGAGTCTACAATGAGCAGTTCTTC,NA,NA,TRBJ2-1,TRBV5-6
CASSYGAGLRKEAFF,TGTGCCAGCAGTTACGGTGCAGGCTTACGCAAAGAAGCTTTCTTT,many,NA,TRBJ1-1,TRBV6-5
CASSPLTSGAYEQYF,TGTGCCAGCAGCCCCTTAACTAGCGGGGCCTACGAGCAGTACTTC,NA,TRBD2,TRBJ2-7,TRBV4-2
CASSLAATNEKLFF,TGTGCCAGCAGTTTAGCAGCAACTAATGAAAAACTGTTTTTT,few,NA,TRBJ1-4,TRBV12-3/TRBV12-4
CASSFGQAKDYGYTF,TGCGCCAGCAGCTTTGGACAGGCTAAGGACTATGGCTACACCTTC,NA,TRBD1,TRBJ1-2,TRBV5-1